These 16 T cell receptor beta chains were all obtained from the same sample, sequenced in a study of T-cell reconstitution after alpha-beta-depleted transplantation in children. This sample's TCRbeta library carried unique molecular identifier barcodes. TCRdb fed the PCR reads into MiXCR, producing one record per CDR3 protein. The sample yields about 97,000 distinct CDR3 sequences, about 5.6% seen once. This specimen consisted of PBMCs, mostly from graft donor cells, obtained 60 days after TCRalphabeta/CD19-depleted stem cell transplant. These TCRs come from a female patient aged 2 to 10 who had a stem cell transplant for Fanconi anemia, so the T cells may come from the graft donor.

This clonotype came up many times. The V call is TRBV12-3 or TRBV12-4, the J call TRBJ2-5; unclear D gene. This CDR3 comprises 14 residues. V lost 1 base, J lost 4 bases, and 10 bases lay in between. As DNA, the CDR3 is TGTGCCAGCAGTTTAGGGAAATTAGTAGAGACCCAGTACTTC. Protein product: CASSLGKLVETQYF.

This clonotype has a count of ten or more. CDR3 sequence reads: CASSLVAGQPGELFF. In DNA form, the CDR3 reads TGCGCCAGCAGCTTGGTAGCAGGCCAGCCCGGGGAGCTGTTTTTT. The chain links TRBV5-1 to TRBJ2-2; no clear D gene. Per germline, CDR1 SGHRS and CDR2 YFSETQ. Trimming removed 0 bases at V and 6 bases at J, with 12 bases between. The CDR3 is made up of 15 amino acids.

The chain links TRBV18 to TRBJ2-1; 11 bases are shared with TRBD2. Germline V gives CDR1 KGHSH, CDR2 LQKENI. The CDR3 is 16 residues long. Trimming cost V 4 bases and J 4 bases; bases outside gene matches: 6. The CDR3 nucleotides are TGTGCCAGCTCACGGGAGCTAGCGGGAGGTTACAATGAGCAGTTCTTC. Protein product: CASSRELAGGYNEQFF.

This clonotype was seen ten or more times. The chain is built from TRBV5-1 and TRBJ2-3; no clear D. This CDR3 comprises 14 residues. V was pared by 0 bases and J by 2 bases, with 7 bases between. Germline CDR1 reads SGHRS; CDR2 reads YFSETQ. CDR3 residues: CASSLGLNTDTQYF. The DNA for the CDR3 is TGCGCCAGCAGCTTGGGACTCAACACAGATACGCAGTATTTT.

In its sample, this clonotype was seen many times. This chain connects TRBV5-1 to TRBJ2-5; the match to TRBD1 covers 9 bases. V gave up 3 bases and J gave up 6 bases; unmatched junction bases: 6. The CDR3 sequence is 14 residues long. Germline CDR1 SGHRS, CDR2 YFSETQ. The CDR3 protein is CASSSRTGEKTQYF. Written as DNA, the CDR3 is TGCGCCAGCAGCTCCCGGACAGGGGAAAAGACCCAGTACTTC.

The rearrangement uses TRBV29-1 and TRBJ1-1, with D uncertain. The germline V gene encodes CDR1 SQVTM and CDR2 ANQGSEA. Trimming removed 1 base at V and 7 bases at J, with 10 bases between. The CDR3 is 12 amino acids. CDR3 in amino acids: CSVEVRADEAFF. The CDR3 DNA reads as TGCAGCGTTGAAGTAAGGGCAGATGAAGCTTTCTTT.

In this sample, this clonotype turned up many times. This chain joins TRBV3-1 and TRBJ2-1; 14 positions agree with TRBD2. CDR3 length: 17 residues. The ends lost 6 bases at V and 5 bases at J; junction bases unmatched: 9. From germline, CDR1 is LGHDT and CDR2 YNNKEL (reference sequence). CDR3 coding DNA: TGTGCCAGCAGACGACGACTAGCGGGAGGGGAAAACAATGAGCAGTTCTTC. Translation: CASRRRLAGGENNEQFF.

This chain connects TRBV12-3 or TRBV12-4 to TRBJ1-2, with TRBD1 identical over 10 bases. V lost 8 bases, J lost 0 bases, and 9 bases stayed unmatched. The CDR3 spans 16 residues. Here the CDR3 reads CASSGTGAEANYGYTF. CDR3 sequence (DNA): TGTGCCAGCTCCGGGACAGGGGCAGAAGCTAACTATGGCTACACCTTC.

By share, this clonotype counts as medium-sized (0.01 to 0.1%). The rearrangement links TRBV6-5 to TRBJ2-3; D could derive from TRBD1 or TRBD2 (5 bases each). The CDR3 is 14 amino acids. Trimming cost V 8 bases and J 3 bases, with 15 bases left between them. The germline V gene encodes CDR1 MNHEY and CDR2 SVGAGI. The CDR3 reads CASGDGARTDTQYF. In DNA form, the CDR3 reads TGTGCCAGCGGGGACGGGGCCCGTACAGATACGCAGTATTTT.

This CDR3 reads CSAGHSGGPQETQYF. CDR3 coding DNA: TGCAGTGCTGGCCATAGCGGGGGGCCTCAAGAGACCCAGTACTTC. This chain connects TRBV20-1 to TRBJ2-5; 10 bases agree with TRBD2. Losses at the gene ends were 5 bases for V and 2 bases for J; bases not matched to a gene: 8. CDR1 DFQATT and CDR2 SNEGSKA come from the germline V gene (reference sequence). The CDR3 has 15 residues.

This clonotype has at least ten counts. This rearrangement joins TRBV3-1 to TRBJ2-1; D is undetermined. Trimming took off 2 bases at V and 5 bases at J, with 7 bases between the two ends. The length of the CDR3 is 13 residues. Germline lookup yields CDR1 LGHDT and CDR2 YNNKEL (reference sequence). The CDR3 DNA follows: TGTGCCAGCAGCCAACGCCAGGACAATGAGCAGTTCTTC. Translated: CASSQRQDNEQFF.

This clonotype was observed at least ten times. The chain links TRBV10-3 to TRBJ1-2; D ambiguous. The germline CDR1 and CDR2 sequences are ENHRY and SYGVKD. Trimming shortened V by 4 bases and J by 1 base, and 7 bases separated the two germline ends. This CDR3 region has 13 residues. In DNA, the CDR3 is TGTGCCATCAGTGTGCTGATTAACTATGGCTACACCTTC. Its protein product is CAISVLINYGYTF.

This clonotype was recorded at least ten times. The J gene is TRBJ2-2, the V gene TRBV24-1; D may be TRBD2 (6 bases). The V and J ends lost 4 bases and 4 bases respectively, with 15 bases between them. The CDR3 is 16 amino acids. Germline assignment: CDR1 KGHDR and CDR2 SFDVKD. CDR3 region: CATSEPVGGPTGELFF. CDR3 nucleotides: TGTGCCACCAGTGAACCCGTGGGGGGTCCCACCGGGGAGCTGTTTTTT.

The chain joins TRBV7-3 to TRBJ2-3; 8 bases match TRBD2. Losses at the gene ends were 5 bases for V and 4 bases for J; bases not matched to a gene: 14. CDR3 length equals 17 residues. Germline V gene lookup returns CDR1 SGHTA and CDR2 FQGTGA. In nucleotides, the CDR3 is TGTGCCAGCAGCCACAAGATTCGACTAGCGAAGGCAGATACGCAGTATTTT. This gives the protein CASSHKIRLAKADTQYF.

In its sample, this clonotype was seen many times. V gene TRBV15 combines with J gene TRBJ1-5; D not certain. The V end was cut by 1 base, the J end by 6 bases, with 4 bases between. The CDR3 sequence is 12 residues long. Germline loops: CDR1 LNHNV, CDR2 YYDKDF (reference sequence). CDR3 protein: CATSRVGQPQHF. The CDR3 region has the DNA TGTGCCACCAGCAGAGTCGGTCAGCCCCAGCATTTT. Combining the CDR3 with reference TRBV15 and TRBJ1-5 gives the whole variable domain DAMVIQNPRYQVTQFGKPVTLSCSQTLNHNVMYWYQQKSSQAPKLLFHYYDKDFNNEADTPDNFQSRRPNTSFCFLDIRSPGLGDTAMYLCATSRVGQPQHFGDGTRLSIL.

The chain joins TRBV2 to TRBJ2-1; 11 nucleotides match TRBD1. This CDR3 spans 14 amino acids. Germline V gene data show CDR1 as SNHLY and CDR2 as FYNNEI. Germline trimming cut 4 bases from V and 8 bases from J; bases unmatched to any gene: 4. CDR3 coding DNA: TGTGCCAGCAGTGGGACAGGGGGCTGGGATGAGCAGTTCTTC. It translates to CASSGTGGWDEQFF.